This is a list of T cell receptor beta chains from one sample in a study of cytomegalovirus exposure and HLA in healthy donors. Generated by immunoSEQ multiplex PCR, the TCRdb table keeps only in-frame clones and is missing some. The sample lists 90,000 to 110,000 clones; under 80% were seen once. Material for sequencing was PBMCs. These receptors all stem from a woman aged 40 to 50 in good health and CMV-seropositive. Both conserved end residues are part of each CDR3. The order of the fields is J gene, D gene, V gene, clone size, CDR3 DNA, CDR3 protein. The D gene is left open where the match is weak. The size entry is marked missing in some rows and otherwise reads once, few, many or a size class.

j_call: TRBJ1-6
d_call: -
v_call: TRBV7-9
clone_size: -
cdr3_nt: TGTTCCAGCAGCCCACTGGGGCAGAGAGATAATTCACCCCTCCACTTT
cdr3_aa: CSSSPLGQRDNSPLHF

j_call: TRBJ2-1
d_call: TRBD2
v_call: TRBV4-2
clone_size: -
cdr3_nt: TGTGCCAGCAGCCCTGGAGGGAGGGCCAAGGATGAGCAGTTCTTC
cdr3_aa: CASSPGGRAKDEQFF

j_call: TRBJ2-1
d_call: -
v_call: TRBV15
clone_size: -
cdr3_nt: TGTGCCACCAGCAGACGTGACACCCGTTACAATGAGCAGTTCTTC
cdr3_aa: CATSRRDTRYNEQFF

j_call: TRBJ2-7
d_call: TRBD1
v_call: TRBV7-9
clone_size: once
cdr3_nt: TGTGCCAGCAGCTTATCCGGGACAGGGCCTTACGAGCAGTACTTC
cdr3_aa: CASSLSGTGPYEQYF

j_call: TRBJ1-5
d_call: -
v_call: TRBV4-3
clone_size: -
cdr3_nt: TGCGCCAGCAGCCAAGACCGGACAGTTATCCGTGCCCAGCATTTT
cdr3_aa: CASSQDRTVIRAQHF

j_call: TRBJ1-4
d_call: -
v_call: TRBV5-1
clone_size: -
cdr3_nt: TGCGCCAGCAGCTTGGATCCGGAAAAACTGTTTTTT
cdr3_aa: CASSLDPEKLFF

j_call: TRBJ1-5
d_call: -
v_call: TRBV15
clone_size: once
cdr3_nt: TGTGCCACCAGCAGGGCCGGACACGTCCTTAATCAGCCCCAGCATTTT
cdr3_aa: CATSRAGHVLNQPQHF

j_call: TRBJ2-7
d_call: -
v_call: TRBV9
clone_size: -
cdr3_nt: TGTGCCAGCAGCGTAGCTGACTACCGCGGCGAGCAGTACTTC
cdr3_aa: CASSVADYRGEQYF

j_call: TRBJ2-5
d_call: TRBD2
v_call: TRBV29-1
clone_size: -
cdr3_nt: TGCAGCGCCGGGAGGGGGGGCACCTTGGAGACCCAGTACTTC
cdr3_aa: CSAGRGGTLETQYF

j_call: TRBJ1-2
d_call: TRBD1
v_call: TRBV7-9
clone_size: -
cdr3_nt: TGTGCCAGCAGCTTGGGTGATATCGACAGGGATCTCCACTATGGCTACACCTTC
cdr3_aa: CASSLGDIDRDLHYGYTF

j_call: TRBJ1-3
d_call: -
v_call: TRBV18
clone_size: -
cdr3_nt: TGTGCCAGCTCACCACCGGGCCTCGGAAACACCATATATTTT
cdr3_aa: CASSPPGLGNTIYF

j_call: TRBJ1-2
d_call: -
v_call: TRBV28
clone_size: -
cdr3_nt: TGTGCCAGCAGTCCCGGGGGGACTGGACTGGGGGACTATGGCTACACCTTC
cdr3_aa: CASSPGGTGLGDYGYTF

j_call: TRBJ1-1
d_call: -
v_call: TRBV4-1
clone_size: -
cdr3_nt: TGCGCCAGCAGCCAAGGCCCACAGCCAAACACTGAAGCTTTCTTT
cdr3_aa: CASSQGPQPNTEAFF

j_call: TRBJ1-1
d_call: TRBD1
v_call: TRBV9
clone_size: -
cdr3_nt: TGTGCCAGCAGCGTAGGAGGCAGGGGGCAGCCTGAAGCTTTCTTT
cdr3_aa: CASSVGGRGQPEAFF

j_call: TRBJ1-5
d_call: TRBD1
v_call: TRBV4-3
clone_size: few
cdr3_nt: TGCGCCAGCAGCCAGGCCGTGCAGGGGGATCAGCCCCAGCATTTT
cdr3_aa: CASSQAVQGDQPQHF

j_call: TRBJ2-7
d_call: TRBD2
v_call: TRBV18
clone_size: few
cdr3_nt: TGTGCCAGCTCACCAGCGGGAGGGCCGTACGAGCAGTACTTC
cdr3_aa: CASSPAGGPYEQYF

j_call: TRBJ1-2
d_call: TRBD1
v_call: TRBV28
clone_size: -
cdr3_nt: TGTGCCAGCAGGCCACAGGGGATGGGTGGCTACACCTTC
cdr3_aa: CASRPQGMGGYTF

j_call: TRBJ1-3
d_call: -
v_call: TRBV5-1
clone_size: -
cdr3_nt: TGCGCCAGCAGCTTCGGGGGTCTCTCTGGAAACACCATATATTTT
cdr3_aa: CASSFGGLSGNTIYF

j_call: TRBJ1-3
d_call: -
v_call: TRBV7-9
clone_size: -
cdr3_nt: TGTGCCAGCAGCCCACAGGGTCAGAGCTCTGGAAACACCATATATTTT
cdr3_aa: CASSPQGQSSGNTIYF

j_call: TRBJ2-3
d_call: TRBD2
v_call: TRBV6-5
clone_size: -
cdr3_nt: TGTGCCAGCAGACCCTTAGCGGGAGGGCCGGGGACGCAGTATTTT
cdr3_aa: CASRPLAGGPGTQYF

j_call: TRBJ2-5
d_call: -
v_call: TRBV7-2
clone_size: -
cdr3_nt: TGTGCCAGCAGCTTAGTCAGAGAGACCCAGTACTTC
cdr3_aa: CASSLVRETQYF

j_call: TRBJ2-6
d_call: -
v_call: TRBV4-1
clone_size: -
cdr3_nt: TGCGCCAGCAGCCTGCGCCAAATAGAAAGCATCTCTGGGGCCAACGTCCTGACTTTC
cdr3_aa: CASSLRQIESISGANVLTF

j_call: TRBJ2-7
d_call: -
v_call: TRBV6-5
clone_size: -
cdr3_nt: TGTGCCAGCAGACAAGGACAGTCCTACGAGCAGTACTTC
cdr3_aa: CASRQGQSYEQYF

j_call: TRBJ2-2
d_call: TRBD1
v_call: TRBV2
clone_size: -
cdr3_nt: TGTGCCAGCAGTGCCCCCGGGACAGGGGTGAACACCGGGGAGCTGTTTTTT
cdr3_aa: CASSAPGTGVNTGELFF

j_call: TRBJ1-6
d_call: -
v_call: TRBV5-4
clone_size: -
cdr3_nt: TGTGCCAGCAGCATCAGGGGACGAGGTTCACCCCTCCACTTT
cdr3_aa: CASSIRGRGSPLHF

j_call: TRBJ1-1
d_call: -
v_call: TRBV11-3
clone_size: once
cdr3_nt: TGTGCCAGCCAACGTACCCGAGGGACTGAAGCTTTCTTT
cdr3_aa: CASQRTRGTEAFF

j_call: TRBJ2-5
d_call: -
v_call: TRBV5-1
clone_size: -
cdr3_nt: TGCGCCAGCAGCTCCGACTGGATACAAGAGACCCAGTACTTC
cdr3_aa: CASSSDWIQETQYF

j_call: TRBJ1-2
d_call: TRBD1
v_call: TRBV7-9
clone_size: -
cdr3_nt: TGTTCCAGCAGCGACAGGGTTGGCTACACCTTC
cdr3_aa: CSSSDRVGYTF

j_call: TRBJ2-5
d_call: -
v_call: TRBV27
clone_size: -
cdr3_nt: TGTGCCAGCAGTTTCCTCAGTCAGGCGCAGACCCAGTACTTC
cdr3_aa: CASSFLSQAQTQYF

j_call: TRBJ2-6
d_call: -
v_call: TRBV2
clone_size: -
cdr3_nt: TGTGCCAGCAGTAGAGTCTCTGGGGCCAACGTCCTGACTTTC
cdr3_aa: CASSRVSGANVLTF

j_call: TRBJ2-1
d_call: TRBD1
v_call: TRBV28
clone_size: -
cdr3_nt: TGTGCCAGCAGTTTCGCGGGACAGGGCTATGGAGATGAGCAGTTCTTC
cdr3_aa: CASSFAGQGYGDEQFF

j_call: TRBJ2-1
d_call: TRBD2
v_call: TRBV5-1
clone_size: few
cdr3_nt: TGCGCCAGCAGCTTTGGGACTAGCGGGAGGGCCGGGTCCTACAATGAGCAGTTCTTC
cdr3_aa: CASSFGTSGRAGSYNEQFF

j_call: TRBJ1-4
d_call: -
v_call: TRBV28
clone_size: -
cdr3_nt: TGTGCCAGCAGTTTGGCAGGGGCGGGTAGTGAAAAACTGTTTTTT
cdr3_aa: CASSLAGAGSEKLFF

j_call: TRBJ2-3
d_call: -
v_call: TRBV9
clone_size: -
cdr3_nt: TGTGCCAGCAGCGTAGTGCAGTTCCCAGATACGCAGTATTTT
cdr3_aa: CASSVVQFPDTQYF

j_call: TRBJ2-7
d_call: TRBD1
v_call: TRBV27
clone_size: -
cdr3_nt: TGTGCCAGCAGCAAAGGGACAGGGGGCGGCGAGCAGTACTTC
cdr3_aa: CASSKGTGGGEQYF

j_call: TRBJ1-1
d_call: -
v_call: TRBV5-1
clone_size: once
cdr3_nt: TGCGCCAGCAGCTTGACAGGGCCTGAAGCTTTCTTT
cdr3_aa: CASSLTGPEAFF

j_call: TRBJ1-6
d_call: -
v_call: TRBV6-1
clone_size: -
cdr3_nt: TGTGCCAGCAGTGAGGTGGGCTCACCCCTCCACTTT
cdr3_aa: CASSEVGSPLHF

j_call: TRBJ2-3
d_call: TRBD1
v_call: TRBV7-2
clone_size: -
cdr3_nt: TGTGCCAGCAGCTATGACAGGGCCGGCACAGATACGCAGTATTTT
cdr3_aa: CASSYDRAGTDTQYF

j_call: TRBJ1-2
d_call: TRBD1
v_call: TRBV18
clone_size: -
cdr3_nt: TGTGCCAGCTCACTACAGGGGGCGCATGGCTACACCTTC
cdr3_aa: CASSLQGAHGYTF

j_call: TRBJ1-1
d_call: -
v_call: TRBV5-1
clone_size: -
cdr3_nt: TGCGCCAGCAGCATACAACAAGGGGGAAGCACTGAAGCTTTCTTT
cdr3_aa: CASSIQQGGSTEAFF

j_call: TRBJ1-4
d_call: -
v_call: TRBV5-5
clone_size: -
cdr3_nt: TGTGCCAGCAGCTTGGAGCGGGGGGGTTGGGGAAAACTGTTTTTT
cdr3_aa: CASSLERGGWGKLFF

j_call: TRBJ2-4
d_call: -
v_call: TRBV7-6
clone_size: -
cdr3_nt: TGTGCCAGCAGCCACCCATCGGGGGACGGCAAAAACATTCAGTACTTC
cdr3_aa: CASSHPSGDGKNIQYF

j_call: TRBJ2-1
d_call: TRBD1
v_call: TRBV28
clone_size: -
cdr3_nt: TGTGCCAGCAGTCTGGACAGGAATGAGCAGTTCTTC
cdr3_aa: CASSLDRNEQFF

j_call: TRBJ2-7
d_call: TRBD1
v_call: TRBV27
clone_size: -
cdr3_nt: TGTGCCAGCAGTCATCGCCCTGACAGGGGGCTCGAGCAGTACTTC
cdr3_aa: CASSHRPDRGLEQYF

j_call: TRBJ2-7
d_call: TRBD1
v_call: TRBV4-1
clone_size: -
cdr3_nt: TGCGCCAGCAGCCGGGCCGGGACAGGCTCCTACGAGCAGTACTTC
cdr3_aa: CASSRAGTGSYEQYF

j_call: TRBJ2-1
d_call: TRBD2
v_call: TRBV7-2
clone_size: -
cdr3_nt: TGTGCCAGCAGCTTAGAGGGACTAGCGGTAGACAATGAGCAGTTCTTC
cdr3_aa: CASSLEGLAVDNEQFF

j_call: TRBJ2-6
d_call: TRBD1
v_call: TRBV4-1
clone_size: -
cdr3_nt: TGCGCCAGCAGCCCTGGGACAGAGGGTTCTGGGGCCAACGTCCTGACTTTC
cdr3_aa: CASSPGTEGSGANVLTF

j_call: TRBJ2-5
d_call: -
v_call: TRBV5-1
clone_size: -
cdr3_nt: TGCGCCAGCAGCTACAGGGACCAAGAGACCCAGTACTTC
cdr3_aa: CASSYRDQETQYF

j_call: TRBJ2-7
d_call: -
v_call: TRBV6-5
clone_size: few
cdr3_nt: TGTGCCAGCAGTTACTCCTCTGCAGGGGACTACGAGCAGTACTTC
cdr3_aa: CASSYSSAGDYEQYF

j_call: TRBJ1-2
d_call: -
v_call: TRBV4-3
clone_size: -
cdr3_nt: TGCGCCAGTTCGGCACTTAAAGGGGAGGCTAACTATGGCTACACCTTC
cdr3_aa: CASSALKGEANYGYTF

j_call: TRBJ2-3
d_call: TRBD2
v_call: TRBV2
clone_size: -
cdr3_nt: TGTGCCAGCAGTGGACTAGCGGGAGCCTTAGCGCAGTATTTT
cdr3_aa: CASSGLAGALAQYF

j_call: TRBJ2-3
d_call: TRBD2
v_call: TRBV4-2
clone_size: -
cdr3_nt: TGTGCCAGCAGCCAAACGAGACTAGCGGAAACAGATACGCAGTATTTT
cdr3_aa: CASSQTRLAETDTQYF

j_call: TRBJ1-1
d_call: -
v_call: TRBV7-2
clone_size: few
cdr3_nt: TGTGCCAGCAGCTTATCGTCGGCAGGGAGGGGAGCTTTCTTT
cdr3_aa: CASSLSSAGRGAFF

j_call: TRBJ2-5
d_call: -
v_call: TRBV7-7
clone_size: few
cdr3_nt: TGTGCAGTCACAGGGCTCCAAGAGACCCAGTACTTC
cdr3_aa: CAVTGLQETQYF

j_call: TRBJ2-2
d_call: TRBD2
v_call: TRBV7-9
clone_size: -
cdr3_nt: TGTGCCAGCAGCACTAGCGGGAGCGACACCGGGGAGCTGTTTTTT
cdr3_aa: CASSTSGSDTGELFF

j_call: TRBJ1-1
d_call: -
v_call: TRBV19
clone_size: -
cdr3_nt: TGTGCCAGTAGCTTGGACAGTGAAGCTTTCTTT
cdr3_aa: CASSLDSEAFF

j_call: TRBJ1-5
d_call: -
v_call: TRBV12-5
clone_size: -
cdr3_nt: TGTGCTAGTGGCTTCAGGTCATGGGAGAGGGTAGTACAAAATCAGCCCCAGCATTTT
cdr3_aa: CASGFRSWERVVQNQPQHF